This T cell receptor beta chain was observed in a study of shared clonotypes between healthy human individuals. Whole-study findings and limits: Researchers found naive subsets generally carried larger estimated richness than memory subsets.

All the donors were Caucasian adults who lived in Nashville, Tennessee. A word on this clone: What it recognizes is unknown.

The CDR3 has 11 residues. Germline assignment: CDR1 DFQATT and CDR2 SNEGSKA (reference sequence). Unmatched junction bases numbered 8, after V lost 5 bases and J lost 14 bases. Clones were read by immunoSEQ multiplex PCR, and TCRdb kept only the in-frame ones, dropping some. The sample lists approximately 1.5 million clones; 98% to 99% were seen once. The sequence was obtained from a man younger than 40 in good health. The chain carries TRBV20-1 and TRBJ2-1, with 8 bases identical to TRBD2. The sequencing sample was made of naive CD4+ T cells sorted from blood. This sample's subset: CD45RA+ positively selected. The DNA of the CDR3 is TGCAGTGCTGCCGGGACTAGTCATAAGTTCTTC. This codes for CSAAGTSHKFF.